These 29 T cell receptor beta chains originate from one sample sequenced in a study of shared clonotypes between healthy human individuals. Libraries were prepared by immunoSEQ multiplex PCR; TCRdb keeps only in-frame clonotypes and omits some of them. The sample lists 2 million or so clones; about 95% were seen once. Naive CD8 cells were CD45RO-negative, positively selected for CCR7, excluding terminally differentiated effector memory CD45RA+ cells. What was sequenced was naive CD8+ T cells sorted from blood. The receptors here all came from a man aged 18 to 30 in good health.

The CDR3 sequence is CASSLKQGSSYEQYF. CDR3 bases: TGCGCCAGCAGCCTTAAACAGGGTTCCTCCTACGAGCAGTACTTC. The chain uses TRBV4-1 and TRBJ2-7; possibly TRBD1 for D (6 bases). In germline, CDR1 is MGHRA, CDR2 YSYEKL. V was cut by 4 bases and J by 0 bases, with 13 bases left in between. This CDR3 comprises 15 residues.

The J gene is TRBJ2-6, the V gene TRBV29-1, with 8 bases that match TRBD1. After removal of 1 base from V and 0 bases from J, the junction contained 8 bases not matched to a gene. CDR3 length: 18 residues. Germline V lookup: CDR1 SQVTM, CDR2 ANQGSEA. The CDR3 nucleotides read TGCAGCGTTGAAGCTGGGGACAGGCCCAACTCTGGGGCCAACGTCCTGACTTTC. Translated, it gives CSVEAGDRPNSGANVLTF. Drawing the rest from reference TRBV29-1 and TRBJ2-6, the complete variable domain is SAVISQKPSRDICQRGTSLTIQCQVDSQVTMMFWYRQQPGQSLTLIATANQGSEATYESGFVIDKFPISRPNLTFSTLTVSNMSPEDSSIYLCSVEAGDRPNSGANVLTFGAGSRLTVL.

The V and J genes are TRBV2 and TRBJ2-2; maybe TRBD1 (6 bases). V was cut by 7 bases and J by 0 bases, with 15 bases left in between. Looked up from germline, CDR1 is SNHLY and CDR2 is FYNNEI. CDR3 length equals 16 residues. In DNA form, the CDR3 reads TGTGCCAGCATAAGGACAGATACTACGAACACCGGGGAGCTGTTTTTT. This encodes CASIRTDTTNTGELFF.

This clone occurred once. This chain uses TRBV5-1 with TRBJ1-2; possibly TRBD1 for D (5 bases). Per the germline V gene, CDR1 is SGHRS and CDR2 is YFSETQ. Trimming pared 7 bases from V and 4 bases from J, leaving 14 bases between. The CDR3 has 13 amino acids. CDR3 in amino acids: CASAIGGTYGYTF. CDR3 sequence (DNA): TGCGCCAGCGCTATTGGGGGGACCTATGGCTACACCTTC.

The CDR3 DNA reads as TGTGCCAGCAGTGAATGGGAGGGGATCGAAGAGCAGTACTTC. Translated: CASSEWEGIEEQYF. This chain links TRBV25-1 with TRBJ2-7, with 7 bases identical to TRBD2. Germline V gene lookup returns CDR1 MGHDK and CDR2 SYGVNS. J gave up 7 bases and V 1 base, and 7 bases lay outside the gene matches. This CDR3 has 14 residues.

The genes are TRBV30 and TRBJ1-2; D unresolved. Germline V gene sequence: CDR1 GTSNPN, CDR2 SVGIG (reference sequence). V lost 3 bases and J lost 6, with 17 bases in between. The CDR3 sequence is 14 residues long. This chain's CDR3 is CAWRGKTAIDGYTF. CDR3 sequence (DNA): TGTGCCTGGAGAGGGAAGACCGCTATAGATGGCTACACCTTC. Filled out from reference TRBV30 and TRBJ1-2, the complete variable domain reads SQTIHQWPATLVQPVGSPLSLECTVEGTSNPNLYWYRQAAGRGLQLLFYSVGIGQISSEVPQNLSASRPQDRQFILSSKKLLLSDSGFYLCAWRGKTAIDGYTFGSGTRLTVV.

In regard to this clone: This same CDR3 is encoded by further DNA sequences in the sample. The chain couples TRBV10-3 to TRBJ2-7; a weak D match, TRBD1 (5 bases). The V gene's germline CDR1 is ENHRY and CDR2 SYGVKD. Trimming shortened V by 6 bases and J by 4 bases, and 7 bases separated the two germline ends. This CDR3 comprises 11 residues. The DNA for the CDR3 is TGTGCCATCAGCCCAGGGTACGAGCAGTACTTC. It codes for CAISPGYEQYF.

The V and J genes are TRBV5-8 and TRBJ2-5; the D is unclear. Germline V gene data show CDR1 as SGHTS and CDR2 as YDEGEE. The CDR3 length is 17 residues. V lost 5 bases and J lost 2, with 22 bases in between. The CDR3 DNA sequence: TGTGCCAGCAGACCCCAAGGGCCCAGCCCGAAACAAGAGACCCAGTACTTC. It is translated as CASRPQGPSPKQETQYF.

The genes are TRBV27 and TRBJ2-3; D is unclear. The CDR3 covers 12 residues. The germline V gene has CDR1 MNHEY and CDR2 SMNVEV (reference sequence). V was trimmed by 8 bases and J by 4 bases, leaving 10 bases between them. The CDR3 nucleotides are TGTGCCAGCGGCCAGTGGGCAGATACGCAGTATTTT. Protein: CASGQWADTQYF.

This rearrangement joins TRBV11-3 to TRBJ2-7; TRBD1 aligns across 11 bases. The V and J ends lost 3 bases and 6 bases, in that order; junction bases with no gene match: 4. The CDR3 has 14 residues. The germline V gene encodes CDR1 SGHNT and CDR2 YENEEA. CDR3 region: CASSFRDRGIEQYF. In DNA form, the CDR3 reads TGTGCCAGCAGCTTCCGGGACAGGGGGATCGAGCAGTACTTC.

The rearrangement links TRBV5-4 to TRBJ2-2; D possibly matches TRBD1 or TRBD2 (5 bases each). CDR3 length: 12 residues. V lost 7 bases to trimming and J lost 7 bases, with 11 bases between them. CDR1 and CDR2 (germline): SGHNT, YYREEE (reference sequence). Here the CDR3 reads CASDVGDGELFF. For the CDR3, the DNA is TGTGCCAGCGACGTGGGGGACGGGGAGCTGTTTTTT.

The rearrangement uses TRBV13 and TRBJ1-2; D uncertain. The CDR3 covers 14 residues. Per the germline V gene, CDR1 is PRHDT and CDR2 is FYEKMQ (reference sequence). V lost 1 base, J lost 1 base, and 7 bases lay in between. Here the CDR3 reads CASSLVDGNYGYTF. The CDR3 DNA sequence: TGTGCCAGCAGCTTAGTGGACGGTAACTATGGCTACACCTTC.

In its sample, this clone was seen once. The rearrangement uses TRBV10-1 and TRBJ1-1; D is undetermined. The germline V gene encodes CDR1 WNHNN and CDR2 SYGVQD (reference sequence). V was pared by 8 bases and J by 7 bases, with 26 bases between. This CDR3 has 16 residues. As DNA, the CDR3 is TGCGCCAGCCCGAGGAGACGAGGGATTGGTCGTGTTGAAGCTTTCTTT. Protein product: CASPRRRGIGRVEAFF.

CDR3 protein: CAWFDGTEAFF. The CDR3 DNA is TGTGCCTGGTTTGACGGCACTGAAGCTTTCTTT. The V call is TRBV30, the J call TRBJ1-1; D gene unclear. The V end was cut by 5 bases, the J end by 4 bases, with 8 bases between. The V gene's germline CDR1 is GTSNPN and CDR2 SVGIG (reference sequence). The CDR3 is 11 amino acids.

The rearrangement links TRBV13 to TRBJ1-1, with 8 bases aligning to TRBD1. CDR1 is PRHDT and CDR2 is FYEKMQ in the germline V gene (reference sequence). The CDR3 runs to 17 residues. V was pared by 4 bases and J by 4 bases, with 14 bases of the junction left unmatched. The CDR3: CASSSYVQGARGTEAFF. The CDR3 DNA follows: TGTGCCAGCAGCTCGTATGTGCAGGGGGCGAGGGGCACTGAAGCTTTCTTT.

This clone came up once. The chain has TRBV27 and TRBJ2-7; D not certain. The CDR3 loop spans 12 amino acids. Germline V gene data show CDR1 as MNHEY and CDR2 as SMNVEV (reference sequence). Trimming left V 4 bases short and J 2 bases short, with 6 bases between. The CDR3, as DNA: TGTGCCAGCAGTTGGTGGGCCTACGAGCAGTACTTC. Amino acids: CASSWWAYEQYF.

Here the CDR3 DNA reads TGTGCCAGCAGCGTATTCGGGAGGGCCGACGAGCAGTACTTC. Translating gives CASSVFGRADEQYF. The rearrangement joins TRBV9 to TRBJ2-7; 8 positions agree with TRBD2. The CDR3 contains 14 residues. Germline CDR1 and CDR2: SGDLS and YYNGEE. The V gene end was trimmed by 1 base and the J gene end by 5 bases; junction bases not matched to a gene: 5.

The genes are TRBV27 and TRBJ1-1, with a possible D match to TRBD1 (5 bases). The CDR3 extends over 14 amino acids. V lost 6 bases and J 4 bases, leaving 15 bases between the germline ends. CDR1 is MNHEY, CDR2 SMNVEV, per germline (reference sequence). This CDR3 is CASSPGRQFTEAFF. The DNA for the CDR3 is TGTGCCAGCAGCCCGGGGAGACAGTTCACTGAAGCTTTCTTT.

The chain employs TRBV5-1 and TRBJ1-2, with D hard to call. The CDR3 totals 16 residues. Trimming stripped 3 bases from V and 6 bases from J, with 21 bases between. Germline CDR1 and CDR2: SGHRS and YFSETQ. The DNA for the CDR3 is TGCGCCAGCAGCTCCTGGGGTCGGCAGGATGAAGATGGCTACACCTTC. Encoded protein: CASSSWGRQDEDGYTF.

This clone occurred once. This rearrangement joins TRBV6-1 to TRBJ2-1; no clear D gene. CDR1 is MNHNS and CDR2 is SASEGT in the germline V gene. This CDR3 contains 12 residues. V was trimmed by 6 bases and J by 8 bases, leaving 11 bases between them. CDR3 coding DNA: TGTGCCAGCAGGCAGTACAACTATGAGCAGTTCTTC. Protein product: CASRQYNYEQFF.

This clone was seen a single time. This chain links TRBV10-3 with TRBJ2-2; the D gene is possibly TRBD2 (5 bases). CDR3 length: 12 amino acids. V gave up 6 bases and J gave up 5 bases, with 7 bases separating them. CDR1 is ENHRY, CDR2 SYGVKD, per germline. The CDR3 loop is CAIRRVTGELFF. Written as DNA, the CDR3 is TGTGCCATCAGGCGGGTAACCGGGGAGCTGTTTTTT.

CDR3 residues: CASSLDHPRLAEYTGELFF. The CDR3 coding sequence is TGTGCCAGCAGCTTAGATCACCCCCGGCTAGCGGAGTACACCGGGGAGCTGTTTTTT. The chain links TRBV11-2 to TRBJ2-2; 7 bases are a match to TRBD2. This CDR3 spans 19 amino acids. The trim removed 0 bases at V and 3 bases at J, leaving 13 bases unmatched. Germline values: CDR1 SGHAT, CDR2 FQNNGV.

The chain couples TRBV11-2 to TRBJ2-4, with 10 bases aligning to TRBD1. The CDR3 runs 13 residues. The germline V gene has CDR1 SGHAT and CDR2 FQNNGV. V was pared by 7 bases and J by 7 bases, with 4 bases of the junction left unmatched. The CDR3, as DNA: TGTGCCAGCACGACAGGGGGCGAGAACATTCAGTACTTC. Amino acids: CASTTGGENIQYF.

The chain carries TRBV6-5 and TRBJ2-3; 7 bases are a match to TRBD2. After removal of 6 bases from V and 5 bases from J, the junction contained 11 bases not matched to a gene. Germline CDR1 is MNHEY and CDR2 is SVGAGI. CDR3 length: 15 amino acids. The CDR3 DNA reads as TGTGCCAGCAGAATAATTAGCGGGTCGGGAGATACGCAGTATTTT. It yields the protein CASRIISGSGDTQYF.

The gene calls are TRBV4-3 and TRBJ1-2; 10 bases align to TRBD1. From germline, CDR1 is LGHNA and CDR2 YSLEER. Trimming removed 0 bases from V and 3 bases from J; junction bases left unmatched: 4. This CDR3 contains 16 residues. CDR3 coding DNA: TGCGCCAGCAGCCAAGATCGGACAGGGGGGTACTATGGCTACACCTTC. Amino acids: CASSQDRTGGYYGYTF.

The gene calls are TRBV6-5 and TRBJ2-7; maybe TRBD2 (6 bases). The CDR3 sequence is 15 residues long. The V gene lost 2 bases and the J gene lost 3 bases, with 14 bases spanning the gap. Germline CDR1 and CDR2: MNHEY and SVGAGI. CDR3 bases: TGTGCCAGCAGTTACGGGGTCGGAGGGGTCTACGAGCAGTACTTC. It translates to CASSYGVGGVYEQYF.

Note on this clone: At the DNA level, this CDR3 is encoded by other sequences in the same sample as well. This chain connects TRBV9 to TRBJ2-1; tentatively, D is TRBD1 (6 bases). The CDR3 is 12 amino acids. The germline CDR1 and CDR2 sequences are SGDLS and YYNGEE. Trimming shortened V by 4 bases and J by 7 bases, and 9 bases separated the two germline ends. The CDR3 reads CASSLQGNEQFF. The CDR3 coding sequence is TGTGCCAGCAGCTTACAGGGAAATGAGCAGTTCTTC.

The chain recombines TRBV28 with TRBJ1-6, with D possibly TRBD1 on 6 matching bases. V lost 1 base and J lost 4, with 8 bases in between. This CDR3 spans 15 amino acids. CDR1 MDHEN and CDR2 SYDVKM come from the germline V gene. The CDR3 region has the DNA TGTGCCAGCAGTTTATCCGGGACATATAATTCACCCCTCCACTTT. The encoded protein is CASSLSGTYNSPLHF.

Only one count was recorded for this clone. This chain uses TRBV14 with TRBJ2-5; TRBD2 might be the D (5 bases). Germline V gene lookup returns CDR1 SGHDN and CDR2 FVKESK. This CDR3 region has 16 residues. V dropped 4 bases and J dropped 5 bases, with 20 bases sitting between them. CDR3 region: CASSPSEGTESETQYF. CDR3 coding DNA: TGTGCCAGCAGCCCCTCCGAGGGCACAGAATCGGAGACCCAGTACTTC.